This TCR beta chain was documented in a study of blood T cell repertoires in COVID-19. Study-level background: Acute-phase and convalescent COVID-19 samples originated in the United States, Italy and Spain. The analysed material was cDNA or gDNA that came from T cells, B-cell-depleted T cells, or PBMCs.

As originally analysed: Researchers report that nucleated cell counts were estimated from reference gene primer amplification. Data came from immunoSEQ multiplex PCR; TCRdb stores just in-frame clones and leaves some out. That table gives V, J and clone size, and the DNA gave D and trimming. The repertoire holds fewer than 120,000 clones, about 72% seen once, with around 8% in the top ten. The specimen was peripheral blood. This sequence originates from a woman aged 60-75 years with acute or convalescent COVID-19.

The CDR3 loop is CASSEGPSSYEQYF. CDR3 DNA: TGTGCCAGCAGTGAAGGTCCCTCCTCCTACGAGCAGTACTTC. This chain joins TRBV6-1 and TRBJ2-7; D uncertain. The CDR3 sequence is 14 residues long. The germline V gene has CDR1 MNHNS and CDR2 SASEGT. The V gene lost 1 base and the J gene lost 0 bases, with 7 bases spanning the gap.